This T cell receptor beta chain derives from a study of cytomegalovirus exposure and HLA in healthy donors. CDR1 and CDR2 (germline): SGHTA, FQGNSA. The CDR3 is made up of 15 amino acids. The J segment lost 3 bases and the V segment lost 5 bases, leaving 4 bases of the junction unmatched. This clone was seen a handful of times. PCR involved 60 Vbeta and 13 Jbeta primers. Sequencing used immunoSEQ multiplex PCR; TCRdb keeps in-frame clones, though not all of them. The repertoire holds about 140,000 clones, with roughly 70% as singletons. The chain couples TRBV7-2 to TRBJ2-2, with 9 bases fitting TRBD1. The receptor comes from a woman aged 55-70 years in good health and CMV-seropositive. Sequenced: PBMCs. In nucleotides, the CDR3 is TGTGCCAGCAGCCCTGGGACAGGGCACACCGGGGAGCTGTTTTTT. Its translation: CASSPGTGHTGELFF.